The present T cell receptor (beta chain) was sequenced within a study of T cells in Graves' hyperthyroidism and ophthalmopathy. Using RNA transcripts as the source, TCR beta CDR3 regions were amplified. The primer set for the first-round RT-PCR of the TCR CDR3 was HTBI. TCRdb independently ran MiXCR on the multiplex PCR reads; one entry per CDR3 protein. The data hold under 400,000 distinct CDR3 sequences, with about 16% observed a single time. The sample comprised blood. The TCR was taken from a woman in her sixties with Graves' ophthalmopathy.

The CDR3 is CASSPVVASGGGELFF. The DNA for the CDR3 is TGCGCCAGCAGCCCGGTGGTGGCTAGCGGTGGCGGGGAGCTGTTTTTT. The V call is TRBV5-1, the J call TRBJ2-2, with 7 bases identical to TRBD2. The CDR3 consists of 16 residues. CDR1 and CDR2 from the germline V gene are SGHRS and YFSETQ. With 4 bases clipped from V and 7 bases from J, the junction kept 13 bases outside the gene matches.